This TCR beta chain originates from a study of OX40 agonist ivuxolimab in advanced cancers. General study results and limits: There were also nonresponders showing low normalized T-cell clonal expansion. Antigens targeted by the expanded peripheral T cells were not determined. CD8+ T cells (on average) carried more expanded clones than CD4+ T cells.

On this clone itself: Its antigen remains unidentified.

Deletions cut 4 bases from V and 1 base from J, with 4 bases between. This CDR3 is 12 amino acids long. Germline-derived CDR1 and CDR2 are MNHEY and SVGAGI. The assay was immunoSEQ multiplex PCR, and TCRdb's table has in-frame clones only and misses some. The table includes over 100,000 clones, 80% to 90% detected once. The rearrangement uses TRBV6-5 and TRBJ2-5; D is unclear. This sequence originates from an adult with an advanced solid tumor such as melanoma, head and neck, liver or kidney cancer. The specimen comprised CD4+ or CD8+ T cells sorted from blood, sampled in a trial of the OX40 agonist ivuxolimab. Here the CDR3 reads CASSSFQETQYF. The CDR3 DNA sequence: TGTGCCAGCAGTTCGTTCCAAGAGACCCAGTACTTC.